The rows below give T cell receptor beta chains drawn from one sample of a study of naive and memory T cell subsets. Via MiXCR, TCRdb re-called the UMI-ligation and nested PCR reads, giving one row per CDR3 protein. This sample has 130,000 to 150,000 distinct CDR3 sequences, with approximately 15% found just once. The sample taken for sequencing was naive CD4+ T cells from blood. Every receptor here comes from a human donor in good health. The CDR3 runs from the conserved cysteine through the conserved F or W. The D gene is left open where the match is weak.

cdr3_aa: CASSITGKEELFF
v_call: TRBV7-9
d_call: .

cdr3_aa: CAISERTSGSDEQFF
v_call: TRBV10-3
d_call: TRBD2

cdr3_aa: CASKLESDEQFF
v_call: TRBV2
d_call: .

cdr3_aa: CASSVDLGDTQYF
v_call: TRBV2
d_call: .

cdr3_aa: CASSTSGQDITDTQYF
v_call: TRBV5-1
d_call: TRBD1

cdr3_aa: CASSPSLGHTEAFF
v_call: TRBV3-1
d_call: .

cdr3_aa: CSVSLGRGRRGQETQYF
v_call: TRBV29-1
d_call: .

cdr3_aa: CASSLVAGLTDTQYF
v_call: TRBV7-2
d_call: TRBD2

cdr3_aa: CASSSPILTSGVDTGELFF
v_call: TRBV6-2/TRBV6-3
d_call: TRBD2

cdr3_aa: CASGGVRSNQPQHF
v_call: TRBV19
d_call: .

cdr3_aa: CASSYSGAFGDFF
v_call: TRBV6-2/TRBV6-3
d_call: .

cdr3_aa: CASSLRVGGETQYF
v_call: TRBV7-9
d_call: TRBD2